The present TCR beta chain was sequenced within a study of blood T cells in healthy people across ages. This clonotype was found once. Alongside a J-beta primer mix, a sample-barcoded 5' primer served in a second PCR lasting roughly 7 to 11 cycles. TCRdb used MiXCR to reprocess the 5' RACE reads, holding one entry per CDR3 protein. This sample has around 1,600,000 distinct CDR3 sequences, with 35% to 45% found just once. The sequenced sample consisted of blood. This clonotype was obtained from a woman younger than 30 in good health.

The CDR3, as DNA: TGCAGTGCTCAACAGGATTTGAACACTGAAGCTTTCTTT. It yields the protein CSAQQDLNTEAFF. V is TRBV20-1 and J is TRBJ1-1; D is possibly TRBD1 (5 bases). CDR1 and CDR2 from the germline V gene are DFQATT and SNEGSKA (reference sequence). V shed 5 bases and J shed 0 bases, with 10 bases lying between them. This CDR3 has 13 residues.